This TCR beta chain was sequenced for a study of cytomegalovirus exposure and HLA in healthy donors (dated 2017 in TCRdb). Background for the entire study: According to an earlier analysis of 550 to 750 of the donors, about 179 million T cells yielded some 120 million unique TCR beta sequences and less than 300 Gb of sequence data. To study patterns of TCR occurrence, a later analysis re-analyzed previously published TCR beta repertoires from several hundred donors and added high-resolution HLA genotyping. An earlier analysis of fewer than 750 of the donors used high-throughput TCR beta sequencing to judge whether each TCR beta V gene segment behaved as functional or pseudogenic. The later analysis used no new phenotypic data to find candidate immune exposures, relying instead on TCR beta sequences and their occurrence across donors. Both class I and class II loci were covered by HLA typing, at four-digit resolution. The aim of the study was to test whether cataloging public T cell receptors could identify signatures of past pathogen exposure. An early release that covered fewer than 750 HLA-typed donors contained around 300 gigabases of sequencing data and 80 million or so unique TCR sequences. Typing coverage varied by locus: 629-630 donors for A, B, C, DRB1 and DQB1; some 520 for DQA1; about 590 for DPA1; approximately 490 for DPB1. To predict cytomegalovirus infection status, the study brought together high-throughput TCR immunosequencing, statistical association of individual TCRs with disease status, and machine learning. Among the roughly 430 genotyped donors, approximately 81% belonged to the genetic ancestry cluster associated with self-reported Caucasian donors. Donor age, sex, ethnicity and CMV serostatus were compiled alongside the repertoire data. The study used immunosequencing to profile the T cell repertoires of approximately 640 subjects and linked those repertoires to cytomegalovirus serostatus. A later genetic analysis used genome-wide SNP genotypes for about three fifths of the 666 donors, treating that subset as a discovery cohort. A separate validation cohort of over a hundred different subjects was used in addition to the approximately 610-subject first cohort. Roughly five DR-DQ haplotypes were handled as single units for association and clustering, since linkage in the cohort was strong. Among 300 to 500 genotyped donors of the cohort, an average of around 250,000 unique TCR beta nucleotide sequences was sequenced per donor, of which roughly 17% were non-productive. Every repertoire in the discovery cohort had been generated on one and the same sequencing platform.

Via the germline V gene (reference sequence), CDR1 is LNHNV and CDR2 YYDKDF. Reading from cysteine to phenylalanine, the CDR3 counts 15 amino acids. Of the read, only the CDR3 DNA is kept; its 45 bases are in frame from base 1. The germline V end is reduced by 3 bases and the J end by 4 bases; junction bases left unmatched: 6. Notes on this clone: Its antigen has not been determined. It has no much larger one-base neighbor in the sample; base qualities were not kept.

The library was prepared using the immunoSEQ multiplex PCR assay. The multiplex PCR relied on a mix of 60 forward primers for TCR Vbeta segments and 13 reverse primers for TCR Jbeta segments. A multiplex PCR assay on genomic DNA amplified the CDR3 region of rearranged TCR beta genes. Amplified TCR beta libraries were sequenced as 87-base-pair reads on the Illumina HiSeq System. In the authors' own workflow: A later analysis tallied around 87 million unique TCR beta chains across the roughly 610 repertoires, and some 10 million of those chains were shared by two or more donors. A nearest-neighbor algorithm error-corrected the raw reads and collapsed the reads into unique sequences, merging closely related sequences to remove PCR and sequencing errors. Alignment of CDR3 sequences to IMGT reference sequences was used to assign V, D and J gene segments. For a sequence to be retained, a match of at least six nucleotides to both a V gene segment and a J gene segment was required. Rearrangements were classified as productive when the CDR3 lacked stop codons and remained in frame with V and J, and all other rearrangements were classified as non-productive. Following IMGT convention, CDR3 was defined as the stretch from the second conserved V-encoded cysteine up to the conserved J-encoded phenylalanine. The earlier analysis of 450 to 750 of the donors excluded any sequence lacking an unambiguous match to a single V gene segment. In an earlier analysis of approximately 560 of the donors, a V segment was called functional when productive rearrangements were above 56.7%, and segregating when the standard deviation between donors exceeded 5%. A statistical classification framework was built to diagnose cytomegalovirus status from the catalog of TCR beta chain sequences. A later analysis assigned V and J genes by comparing TCR nucleotide sequences with IMGT/GENE-DB human TR gene sequences. A later analysis assigned CDR3 sequences and most-parsimonious VDJ recombination scenarios with the TCRdist pipeline. In a later analysis, every TCR beta chain was defined by the combination of its CDR3 amino acid sequence and its V-gene family, and reads without a unique V-gene family were dropped. A later analysis removed 450 to 600 highly shared, low-generation-probability nucleotide sequences to deal with suspected cross-contamination and a sequencing artifact. In a later analysis, a clonal expansion index for each public chain was calculated from normalized within-repertoire ranks of inferred template counts. In a later analysis, generation probabilities were computed with a VDJ recombination model fitted to out-of-frame rearrangements, and the resulting probabilities were checked against IGoR. In a later analysis, hypergeometric tests were used to score TCR-TCR, TCR-HLA and TCR-CMV co-occurrence, with a repertoire-size bias correction applied to TCR pairs. False discovery rates were estimated in a later analysis by permuting HLA or CMV assignments 20 times. In a later analysis, co-occurring TCRs were grouped using DBSCAN, with TCRdist sequence similarity added in when clustering inside HLA-allele-positive subsets. Co-occurrence clustering excluded repertoires with fewer than 30,000 or more than 120,000 public chains, plus five with anomalous nucleotide sharing. TCRdb provides this immuneACCESS table in a form limited to in-frame rearrangements. Some clones are lacking; in checked studies, under half of them reflect an unresolved V gene, and why the rest are absent is not known. V and J calls and clone size are those listed in that table; D and trimming were worked out from the DNA. The sample data list about 100,000 clones, and around 69% of these were observed just once. The ten largest clones capture about 20% of the sample.

Points the paper makes about the study in general: V-gene and J-gene trimming of TCR beta chains was associated with a missense DCLRE1C variant in a later genetic analysis, and the association was replicated in an independent cohort. According to a later analysis, most CMV-associated TCR beta chains appeared to be HLA-restricted, and the HLA associations seemed to be driven largely by CMV exposure. The authors suggested that the approach could potentially be extended to other disease states and immunological phenotypes. A few of the identified cytomegalovirus-associated TCR beta chains were confirmed in vitro to be specific for cytomegalovirus antigens. Seventeen rarely observed V segments, including chromosome 9 orphons, were excluded from the earlier analysis of several hundred of the donors because counts were too low. In the study, 150 to 200 TCR beta chains were listed as associated with cytomegalovirus. The cohort was sequenced for TCR beta chains only, and without alpha or paired-chain data the features that could be detected were limited. Strong co-occurrence of HLA alleles, especially DR and DQ, made assigning TCR associations to individual alleles difficult. The presence/absence analyses assumed that sequencing depth was roughly uniform across donors, and that assumption may not be true. Linkage disequilibrium might explain the correlated functional status among segregating V segments, but an unknown experimental factor could not be ruled out. The sequencing pipeline was judged likely to have produced a cluster of highly shared sequence variants as a technical artifact. In a later genetic analysis, fewer N-insertions in productive TCRs were reported among donors in an Asian-associated ancestry cluster than the approximately 710-donor mean. An earlier analysis of approximately 540 of the donors showed that most TCR beta V segments appeared in productive rearrangements either about 87% or about 30% of the time, which broadly matched IMGT annotations. HLA typing was unavailable for some donors at each locus, so association tests used only the typed subset. At a false discovery rate of 0.05, a later analysis linked fewer than 20,000 TCR beta sequences to specific HLA alleles. For the cohort, immune exposure information was limited to CMV serostatus. In a later analysis, HLA-associated TCR beta chains showed more clonal expansion and lower generation probabilities than non-associated chains that were equally common. The classifier was reported to diagnose cytomegalovirus status with high specificity and sensitivity in both the original and validation cohorts. Some IMGT-functional V segments, including TRBV6-2 and TRBV6-3, could not be told apart with the 87-base-pair reads, so those segments were excluded. Most TCR sequences were seen in very few donors, while some public TCRs were found in many individuals. A further reported finding was that TCR beta sequences accurately predicted the HLA-A and HLA-B alleles for most subjects in the first cohort. In a later analysis, several top co-occurrence clusters were reported to appear linked to parvovirus B19, influenza, CMV and Epstein-Barr virus. In a later analysis, TCR association rates were found to vary across HLA loci, with the most associated TCRs seen for DRB1 alleles and the fewest for HLA-C alleles.

The cohort comprised more than 550 healthy bone marrow donors. At the time of sampling, all cohort members were nominally healthy, though unrecorded immune exposures were likely present. The donor was CMV seropositive and belonged to the group of about 290 seropositive cohort members. A peripheral blood sample was provided by each donor, and peripheral blood mononuclear cells were used for TCR beta sequencing. The Qiagen DNeasy Blood Extraction Kit was used to extract genomic DNA from the blood cell samples. Input material: PBMCs. This receptor was obtained from a woman aged 60-75 years in good health and CMV-seropositive. Recombination linked TRBV15 to TRBJ2-1; 7 bases in between match TRBD1. The CDR3 sequence is CATSSVTGNYNEQFF. The DNA sequence reads TGTGCCACCAGCAGTGTGACAGGGAATTACAATGAGCAGTTCTTC.